Below, 27 T cell receptor beta chains from the same sample are listed, as sequenced in a study of cytomegalovirus exposure and HLA in healthy donors (dated by TCRdb to about 2017). Library generation was performed with the immunoSEQ multiplex PCR assay. For the multiplex PCR, a mixture combining 60 forward primers for TCR Vbeta segments and 13 reverse primers for TCR Jbeta segments was used. Not all clones reach the TCRdb copy of this immuneACCESS table, which keeps in-frame sequences only. Checked studies attribute under half of the gap to unresolved V genes and leave the rest unexplained. The sample table lists some 110,000 clones, around 80% of them with a count of one. Clones ranked in the top ten supply less than 2.5% of the sample. Material for sequencing was PBMCs. Receptors were obtained from a man aged 50-60 years in good health and CMV-seronegative.

This clone was detected only once. J is TRBJ2-7 and V is TRBV28; 9 bases line up with TRBD1. Germline V lookup: CDR1 MDHEN, CDR2 SYDVKM. The CDR3 length is 12 residues. V lost 8 bases and J lost 5; bases outside the gene matches: 4. The CDR3 is CASGDRVNEQYV. The CDR3 DNA is TGTGCCAGCGGGGACAGGGTAAACGAGCAGTACGTC.

CDR3 coding DNA: TGCAGCGCCATACATGCCCCAGACACTGAAGCTTTCTTT. This codes for CSAIHAPDTEAFF. The chain links TRBV29-1 to TRBJ1-1; D unresolved. The CDR3 spans 13 residues. Trimming took off 7 bases at V and 3 bases at J, with 15 bases between the two ends. Germline V gene lookup returns CDR1 SQVTM and CDR2 ANQGSEA.

The genes are TRBV18 and TRBJ1-2, with 11 positions matching TRBD1. The trim removed 2 bases at V and 4 bases at J, leaving 9 bases unmatched. The CDR3 is 17 amino acids. Germline CDR1 and CDR2: KGHSH and LQKENI. The CDR3 DNA sequence: TGTGCCAGCTCACCAGTCTCTGGACAGGGGGCTAGCTATGGCTACACCTTC. Translation gives CASSPVSGQGASYGYTF.

The chain has TRBV28 and TRBJ1-2; possible D gene TRBD1, 6 bases. CDR3 length equals 15 residues. V was clipped by 3 bases and J by 4 bases, with 15 bases between them. In germline, CDR1 is MDHEN, CDR2 SYDVKM. For the CDR3, the DNA is TGTGCCAGCAGTTTCCAGGGGAGTCCCCCCTATGGCTACACCTTC. Amino acids: CASSFQGSPPYGYTF.

This clone was recorded once. The rearrangement joins TRBV19 to TRBJ1-6; unclear D gene. CDR1 is LNHDA, CDR2 SQIVND, per germline (reference sequence). The CDR3 extends over 16 amino acids. V was pared by 6 bases and J by 5 bases, with 17 bases between. CDR3 nucleotides: TGTGCCAGTAGAACCACAGATGACGGGGATAATTCACCCCTCCACTTT. It yields the protein CASRTTDDGDNSPLHF.

This rearrangement joins TRBV6-4 to TRBJ2-1, with 11 bases matching TRBD1. CDR1 is MRHNA and CDR2 is SNTAGT in the germline V gene. The CDR3 totals 15 residues. Unmatched junction bases numbered 7, after V lost 4 bases and J lost 8 bases. The CDR3 loop reads CASSVGTGGSDEQFF. CDR3 nucleotide sequence: TGTGCCAGCAGTGTAGGGACAGGGGGTTCCGATGAGCAGTTCTTC.

This clone was observed a handful of times. V gene TRBV5-4 combines with J gene TRBJ1-5; weak D call: TRBD1 (5 bases). CDR1 and CDR2 from the germline V gene are SGHNT and YYREEE (reference sequence). This CDR3 is built from 13 residues. V was cut by 4 bases and J by 7 bases, with 12 bases left in between. The CDR3 loop is CASSPGRDQPQHF. CDR3 DNA sequence: TGTGCCAGCAGCCCCGGGAGGGACCAGCCCCAGCATTTT.

This chain uses TRBV19 with TRBJ1-6, with TRBD1 as a possible D gene (5 bases). This CDR3 is 16 amino acids long. Germline V gene data show CDR1 as LNHDA and CDR2 as SQIVND (reference sequence). Trimming took off 2 bases at V and 6 bases at J, with 14 bases between the two ends. This chain's CDR3 is CASSIIGRAFNSPLHF. The CDR3 nucleotides read TGTGCCAGTAGTATAATCGGCAGGGCTTTTAATTCACCCCTCCACTTT.

V and J are TRBV4-1 and TRBJ2-5; 8 positions match TRBD2. CDR1 is MGHRA, CDR2 YSYEKL, per germline. The CDR3 consists of 13 residues. J lost 5 bases, V lost 6 bases, and 5 bases had no gene match. The CDR3, as DNA: TGCGCCAGCAGTCGGGGGGGCGTTGAGACCCAGTACTTC. Translation gives CASSRGGVETQYF.

Regarding this clone: The sample has other DNA sequences that encode this CDR3 too. The chain recombines TRBV30 with TRBJ2-7; TRBD1 matches 11 bases. After removal of 5 bases from V and 5 bases from J, the junction contained 8 bases not matched to a gene. Per the germline V gene, CDR1 is GTSNPN and CDR2 is SVGIG (reference sequence). The length of the CDR3 is 14 residues. The CDR3 DNA sequence: TGTGCCTGGGACCCCGGGACAGGGGGTGACGAGCAGTACTTC. This translates into CAWDPGTGGDEQYF.

The chain carries TRBV10-3 and TRBJ1-6; 8 bases line up with TRBD1. This CDR3 has 13 amino acids. V lost 2 bases, J lost 15 bases, and 6 bases stayed unmatched. Germline V gives CDR1 ENHRY, CDR2 SYGVKD. This chain's CDR3 is CAISEGQGLNLHF. As DNA, the CDR3 is TGTGCCATCAGTGAGGGACAGGGTCTCAACCTCCACTTT.

The gene calls are TRBV9 and TRBJ1-2, with 12 positions matching TRBD1. Germline V CDR1 and CDR2: SGDLS, YYNGEE. This CDR3 is built from 15 residues. With V trimmed by 3 bases and J by 7 bases, 7 bases remained unmatched. DNA for the CDR3: TGTGCCAGCAGCGGCACCGGGACAGGGGGCATTGGCTACACCTTC. This codes for CASSGTGTGGIGYTF.

The rearrangement links TRBV5-1 to TRBJ2-5, with D possibly matching TRBD2 (7 bases). Germline loops: CDR1 SGHRS, CDR2 YFSETQ. Trimming removed 0 bases at V and 0 bases at J, with 18 bases between. The CDR3 is 18 amino acids. CDR3 residues: CASSLVGAGAGYQETQYF. The CDR3 DNA reads TGCGCCAGCAGCTTGGTTGGGGCGGGGGCCGGGTACCAAGAGACCCAGTACTTC.

This chain links TRBV6-6 with TRBJ1-2, with D hard to call. In germline, CDR1 is MNHNY, CDR2 SVGAGI (reference sequence). The V end was cut by 2 bases, the J end by 6 bases, with 13 bases between. The CDR3 covers 14 residues. CDR3 protein: CASSYPQEAHGYTF. CDR3 sequence (DNA): TGTGCCAGCAGTTACCCCCAGGAGGCTCATGGCTACACCTTC.

V gene TRBV29-1 combines with J gene TRBJ1-4, with D tentatively TRBD1 (5 bases). With 7 bases removed from V and 7 bases from J, the gap between germline ends came to 16 bases. Germline CDR1 is SQVTM and CDR2 is ANQGSEA. The CDR3 is 13 residues long. The CDR3 DNA sequence: TGCAGCGGATCGGCAGGGCGCGGTGAAAAACTGTTTTTT. The encoded protein is CSGSAGRGEKLFF. The variable domain in full, with the rest retrieved from reference TRBV29-1 and TRBJ1-4, is SAVISQKPSRDICQRGTSLTIQCQVDSQVTMMFWYRQQPGQSLTLIATANQGSEATYESGFVIDKFPISRPNLTFSTLTVSNMSPEDSSIYLCSGSAGRGEKLFFGSGTQLSVL.

The rearrangement uses TRBV5-1 and TRBJ2-3; D unresolved. The CDR3 length is 15 residues. Trimming removed 2 bases at V and 6 bases at J, with 16 bases between. Germline lookup yields CDR1 SGHRS and CDR2 YFSETQ. The DNA of the CDR3 is TGCGCCAGCAGCTTCGGAGTGCCCCGCCCCGATACGCAGTATTTT. This translates into CASSFGVPRPDTQYF.

This clone was picked up a small number of times. The chain employs TRBV5-1 and TRBJ2-1; possibly TRBD1 for D (5 bases). Germline V gives CDR1 SGHRS, CDR2 YFSETQ. The germline V and J ends were trimmed by 0 bases and 4 bases, with 14 bases remaining between them. This CDR3 contains 16 residues. CDR3 DNA sequence: TGCGCCAGCAGCTTGGCCCGGGCAGGGTCTTACAATGAGCAGTTCTTC. Its protein product is CASSLARAGSYNEQFF.

This clone was found a few times. The chain joins TRBV9 to TRBJ1-2; D possibly corresponds to TRBD1 (5 bases). Trimming left V 0 bases short and J 8 bases short, with 14 bases between. Germline-derived CDR1 and CDR2 are SGDLS and YYNGEE. There are 14 residues in the CDR3. CDR3 nucleotides: TGTGCCAGCAGCGTAGCTGGCAGGGTAGAGGGCTACACCTTC. This sequence encodes CASSVAGRVEGYTF.

The rearrangement joins TRBV11-2 to TRBJ1-6, with 7 bases fitting TRBD1. Germline V gene lookup returns CDR1 SGHAT and CDR2 FQNNGV. CDR3 size: 15 residues. V gave up 6 bases and J gave up 8 bases; unmatched junction bases: 10. The CDR3 spells CASSLIGGGDSPLHF. The CDR3 DNA reads TGTGCCAGCAGTCTTATAGGGGGCGGCGATTCACCCCTCCACTTT.

This clone was counted between two and nine times. V and J are TRBV5-1 and TRBJ2-1; TRBD2 might be the D (6 bases). The CDR3 loop spans 15 amino acids. Trimming stripped 4 bases from V and 4 bases from J, with 15 bases between. Germline CDR1 SGHRS, CDR2 YFSETQ. CDR3 DNA: TGCGCCAGCAGCCGGACCTCGGAGGGTTACAATGAGCAGTTCTTC. This encodes CASSRTSEGYNEQFF.

In nucleotides, the CDR3 is TGTGCCAGCAGCTTGCAATTAGGGGCGGATACGCAGTATTTT. Translated, it gives CASSLQLGADTQYF. This rearrangement joins TRBV5-8 to TRBJ2-3; tentative D call: TRBD1 (5 bases). The CDR3 length is 14 residues. Trimming cost V 1 base and J 6 bases, with 12 bases left between them. Germline V gene lookup returns CDR1 SGHTS and CDR2 YDEGEE.

This rearrangement joins TRBV25-1 to TRBJ2-7, with 9 bases matching TRBD1. This CDR3 comprises 15 residues. V lost 9 bases and J lost 2; bases outside the gene matches: 11. Per the germline V gene, CDR1 is MGHDK and CDR2 is SYGVNS. CDR3: CASGTGWNSPYEQYF. CDR3 sequence (DNA): TGTGCCAGTGGGACAGGGTGGAATTCTCCCTACGAGCAGTACTTC.

This clone has more than one count but fewer than ten. The V gene is TRBV19, the J gene TRBJ2-5, with 8 positions matching TRBD2. The CDR3 is 14 amino acids. Trimming took 5 bases from V and 5 from J; bases not matched to a gene: 7. Germline-derived CDR1 and CDR2 are LNHDA and SQIVND (reference sequence). The CDR3 DNA reads as TGTGCCAGTAGTCGGGGGGGCTTCCGGGAGACCCAGTACTTC. This translates into CASSRGGFRETQYF.

V gene TRBV6-1 combines with J gene TRBJ2-3; a weak D match, TRBD2 (5 bases). Trimming removed 6 bases at V and 4 bases at J, with 17 bases between. Germline CDR1 MNHNS, CDR2 SASEGT. This CDR3 contains 15 residues. The CDR3 protein is CASSEGTVSSDTQYF. CDR3 nucleotides: TGTGCCAGCAGCGAGGGCACCGTTAGCTCAGATACGCAGTATTTT.

The chain employs TRBV4-2 and TRBJ1-2, with D unclear. The V end was cut by 0 bases, the J end by 1 base, with 9 bases between. This CDR3 is 15 amino acids long. Germline V CDR1 and CDR2: LGHNA, YNFKEQ. The DNA of the CDR3 is TGTGCCAGCAGCCAAGATCTGGCAAGTAACTATGGCTACACCTTC. It codes for CASSQDLASNYGYTF.

The J gene is TRBJ1-1, the V gene TRBV2; 9 bases line up with TRBD1. Germline V gene data show CDR1 as SNHLY and CDR2 as FYNNEI. V lost 10 bases and J lost 3; bases outside the gene matches: 6. This CDR3 is built from 13 residues. The CDR3 nucleotides read TGTGCCACCAGAAGGGACAGGGACACTGAAGCTTTCTTT. This encodes CATRRDRDTEAFF. Full variable domain (rest looked up from reference TRBV2 and TRBJ1-1): EPEVTQTPSHQVTQMGQEVILRCVPISNHLYFYWYRQILGQKVEFLVSFYNNEISEKSEIFDDQFSVERPDGSNFTLKIRSTKLEDSAMYFCATRRDRDTEAFFGQGTRLTVV.

This sequence joins TRBV7-6 and TRBJ1-5; 9 bases fit TRBD1. The V gene's germline CDR1 is SGHVS and CDR2 FNYEAQ. The CDR3 covers 16 residues. V lost 1 base to trimming and J lost 6 bases; unmatched junction nucleotides: 7. The CDR3 nucleotides read TGTGCCAGCAGCTTAGGGGACAGGGAGGAAAGTCAGCCCCAGCATTTT. It is translated as CASSLGDREESQPQHF. The full variable domain, its missing parts supplied by reference TRBV7-6 and TRBJ1-5, is GAGVSQSPRYKVTKRGQDVALRCDPISGHVSLYWYRQALGQGPEFLTYFNYEAQQDKSGLPNDRFSAERPEGSISTLTIQRTEQRDSAMYRCASSLGDREESQPQHFGDGTRLSIL.